These 17 T cell receptor beta chains came from one sample sequenced in a study of cytomegalovirus exposure and HLA in healthy donors (dated 2017 in TCRdb). Library generation was performed with the immunoSEQ multiplex PCR assay. The multiplex PCR relied on a mix of 60 forward primers for TCR Vbeta segments and 13 reverse primers for TCR Jbeta segments. TCRdb stores this immuneACCESS table with in-frame sequences only. Part of the clones is absent; in the studies checked, under half of the shortfall reflects unresolved V genes, and no reason is known for the rest. The sample table records fewer than 250,000 clones; around 83% of these occur just once. The ten largest clones take up more than 8.5% of the sample. The sequenced material came from PBMCs. Every receptor here comes from a woman aged 45-59 years in good health and CMV-seropositive.

This clone was seen a single time. The J gene is TRBJ2-5, the V gene TRBV15; 9 nucleotides align to TRBD2. TRBJ2-7 matches the DNA end more closely, so the J call is doubtful. This CDR3 region has 15 residues. The V gene's germline CDR1 is LNHNV and CDR2 YYDKDF (reference sequence). CDR3 nucleotide sequence: TGTGCCACCAGCAGAGATCCGCGGGGGGGCCGCGAGCAGTACTTC. The encoded protein is CATSRDPRGGREQYF.

This chain connects TRBV13 to TRBJ1-4; tentative D call: TRBD1 (5 bases). The CDR3 runs 16 residues. With 5 bases removed from V and 7 bases from J, the gap between germline ends came to 20 bases. CDR1 PRHDT and CDR2 FYEKMQ come from the germline V gene (reference sequence). Here the CDR3 DNA reads TGTGCCAGCAGCCACGTTGCCGACAGCGATCGTGAAAAACTGTTTTTT. Its translation is CASSHVADSDREKLFF.

DNA of the CDR3: TGTGCCAGCAGTTCGACAGGGGGCCCGACCCAGTACTTC. Protein sequence: CASSSTGGPTQYF. This chain joins TRBV2 and TRBJ2-5; 10 bases fit TRBD1. CDR1 is SNHLY, CDR2 FYNNEI, per germline. The ends lost 5 bases at V and 7 bases at J; junction bases unmatched: 4. The CDR3 covers 13 residues.

The gene calls are TRBV28 and TRBJ2-2, with D tentatively TRBD2 (5 bases). Germline CDR1 reads MDHEN; CDR2 reads SYDVKM. This CDR3 has 14 residues. Trimming left V 4 bases short and J 5 bases short, with 11 bases between. This chain's CDR3 is CASSWAGGTGELFF. The CDR3 DNA sequence: TGTGCCAGCAGTTGGGCAGGCGGGACCGGGGAGCTGTTTTTT.

The sample holds one count of this clone. This CDR3 reads CASIGTPDEAFF. The CDR3 DNA reads TGTGCCAGCATCGGGACACCCGATGAAGCTTTCTTT. The chain couples TRBV6-5 to TRBJ1-1; D is possibly TRBD1 (6 bases). CDR3 size: 12 residues. V was shortened by 7 bases and J by 7 bases, with 13 bases between the two germline ends. Germline V gene sequence: CDR1 MNHEY, CDR2 SVGAGI.

The chain combines TRBV19 with TRBJ2-3, with TRBD2 matching 7 bases. The CDR3 has 16 amino acids. V was pared by 3 bases and J by 2 bases, with 8 bases of the junction left unmatched. Germline V gene sequence: CDR1 LNHDA, CDR2 SQIVND (reference sequence). CDR3 loop: CASSMGTTSYTDTQYF. CDR3 bases: TGTGCCAGTAGTATGGGGACTACCTCTTACACAGATACGCAGTATTTT.

The V call is TRBV5-1, the J call TRBJ1-2; 10 nucleotides match TRBD1. V lost 0 bases to trimming and J lost 8 bases; unmatched junction nucleotides: 7. This CDR3 is 15 amino acids long. Germline CDR1 and CDR2: SGHRS and YFSETQ. In nucleotides, the CDR3 is TGCGCCAGCAGCTTGGCCTCGGGACAGGGGTCGGGCTACACCTTC. Its translation is CASSLASGQGSGYTF.

The CDR3 here is CASSLAAGRVSPLHF. Written as DNA, the CDR3 is TGTGCCAGCAGCTTAGCGGCGGGTAGGGTTTCACCCCTCCACTTT. The rearrangement uses TRBV7-2 and TRBJ1-6, with D uncertain. V lost 0 bases, J lost 9 bases, and 12 bases lay in between. CDR1 SGHTA and CDR2 FQGNSA come from the germline V gene. CDR3 length equals 15 residues. Together with reference TRBV7-2 and TRBJ1-6, the CDR3 gives the full variable domain: GAGVSQSPSNKVTEKGKDVELRCDPISGHTALYWYRQSLGQGLEFLIYFQGNSAPDKSGLPSDRFSAERTGGSVSTLTIQRTQQEDSAVYLCASSLAAGRVSPLHFGNGTRLTVT.

J is TRBJ2-3 and V is TRBV7-9; 11 bases are shared with TRBD2. With V trimmed by 1 base and J by 4 bases, 1 base remained unmatched. The germline gives CDR1 SEHNR, CDR2 FQNEAQ (reference sequence). The CDR3 runs to 15 residues. The CDR3 sequence is CASSLVAGGSDTQYF. The CDR3 bases are TGTGCCAGCAGCTTAGTAGCGGGGGGGTCAGATACGCAGTATTTT.

The gene calls are TRBV19 and TRBJ1-6, with 7 nucleotides matching TRBD1. V trimming: 5 bases; J trimming: 7 bases; junction bases outside the gene matches: 8. The CDR3 loop spans 15 amino acids. Germline V gene lookup returns CDR1 LNHDA and CDR2 SQIVND (reference sequence). This CDR3 is CASSPRDRLNSPLHF. CDR3 nucleotides: TGTGCCAGTAGTCCACGGGACAGATTGAATTCACCCCTCCACTTT.

The chain is built from TRBV4-1 and TRBJ1-5; 10 bases agree with TRBD1. The CDR3 length is 17 residues. The germline V gene encodes CDR1 MGHRA and CDR2 YSYEKL. V shed 0 bases, J shed 6 bases, and the junction held 8 bases outside the gene matches. CDR3 residues: CASSQDPGTGASQPQHF. The CDR3 DNA sequence: TGCGCCAGCAGCCAAGATCCGGGGACAGGGGCTAGTCAGCCCCAGCATTTT.

V usage is TRBV7-9 and J usage is TRBJ2-2, with 7 bases identical to TRBD2. With 8 bases clipped from V and 2 bases from J, the junction kept 5 bases outside the gene matches. CDR1 and CDR2 from the germline V gene are SEHNR and FQNEAQ (reference sequence). CDR3 length equals 14 residues. The CDR3, as DNA: TGTGCCAGCGCCTCTAGCGGAAACACCGGGGAGCTGTTTTTT. It codes for CASASSGNTGELFF.

This clone was observed a handful of times. The chain uses TRBV10-1 and TRBJ1-2, with TRBD1 matching 7 bases. This CDR3 is built from 20 residues. V was pared by 4 bases and J by 1 base, with 21 bases of the junction left unmatched. Per the germline V gene, CDR1 is WNHNN and CDR2 is SYGVQD (reference sequence). CDR3 DNA: TGCGCCAGCAGTGTAGGCATGCCTCCGAGGGGGCTTTTCTTTAACTATGGCTACACCTTC. It specifies CASSVGMPPRGLFFNYGYTF.

The rearrangement uses TRBV4-2 and TRBJ1-5, with a weak D call TRBD1 (5 bases). V lost 1 base, J lost 5 bases, and 6 bases lay in between. CDR1 LGHNA and CDR2 YNFKEQ come from the germline V gene. CDR3 length equals 13 residues. CDR3 DNA sequence: TGTGCCAGCAGCCAAGTAGGGGATCAGCCCCAGCATTTT. Encoded protein: CASSQVGDQPQHF.

V and J are TRBV18 and TRBJ1-2, with unresolved D. Germline V gene lookup returns CDR1 KGHSH and CDR2 LQKENI. The CDR3 consists of 14 residues. V was pared by 0 bases and J by 7 bases, with 12 bases between. The CDR3 region is CASSPPVRAIGYTF. DNA of the CDR3: TGTGCCAGCTCACCACCGGTGAGGGCTATTGGCTACACCTTC.

V is TRBV7-2 and J is TRBJ2-7; the match to TRBD1 covers 8 bases. The junction had 6 bases not matched to a gene; V was cut back by 5 bases and J by 3 bases. Germline CDR1 and CDR2: SGHTA and FQGNSA. This CDR3 region has 14 residues. The CDR3 is CASSTQGASYEQYF. DNA of the CDR3: TGTGCCAGCAGCACTCAGGGGGCCAGCTACGAGCAGTACTTC.

The chain links TRBV4-1 to TRBJ1-1; D is undetermined. Per the germline V gene, CDR1 is MGHRA and CDR2 is YSYEKL. V was trimmed by 0 bases and J by 1 base, leaving 15 bases between them. This CDR3 is built from 17 residues. DNA for the CDR3: TGCGCCAGCAGCCAAGATGCTTGGAACAGCGGGAACACTGAAGCTTTCTTT. It encodes CASSQDAWNSGNTEAFF.